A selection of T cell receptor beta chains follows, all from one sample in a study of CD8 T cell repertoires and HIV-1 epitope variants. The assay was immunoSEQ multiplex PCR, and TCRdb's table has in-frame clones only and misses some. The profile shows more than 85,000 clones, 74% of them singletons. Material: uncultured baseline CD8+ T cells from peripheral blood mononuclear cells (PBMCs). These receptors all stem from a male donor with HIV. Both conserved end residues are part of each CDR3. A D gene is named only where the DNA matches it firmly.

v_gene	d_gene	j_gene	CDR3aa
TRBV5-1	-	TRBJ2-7	CASSPQGDTFEQYF
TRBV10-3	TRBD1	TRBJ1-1	CAISESRGQSEAFF
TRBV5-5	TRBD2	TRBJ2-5	CASSLDLAVQETQYF
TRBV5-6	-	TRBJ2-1	CASSLEFSSYNEQFF
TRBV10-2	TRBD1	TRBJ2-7	CASRGNSLTGAKGYEQYF
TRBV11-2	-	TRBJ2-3	CASSLGEGSSTDTQYF
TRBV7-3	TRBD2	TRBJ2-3	CASSFGGASTDTQYF
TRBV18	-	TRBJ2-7	CASSPSGIYEQYF
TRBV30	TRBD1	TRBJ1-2	CAGTGAGGGYGYTF
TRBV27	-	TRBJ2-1	CASRSRVDNEQFF
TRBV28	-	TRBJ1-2	CASSLYGGAGYTF
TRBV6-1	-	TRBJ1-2	CASSDPTGVWLEGYTF
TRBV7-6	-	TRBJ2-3	CASSLAPRAGDTQYF
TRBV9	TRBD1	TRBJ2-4	CASSVSGTGTNIQYF
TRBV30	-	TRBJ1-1	CAWSVRVETEAFF
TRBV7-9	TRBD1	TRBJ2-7	CASSQPGQGFHEQYF